A single sample gave rise to the 4 T cell receptor beta chains below, sequenced in a study of shared T cell receptors in the human thymus. The method was immunoSEQ multiplex PCR; TCRdb's version includes in-frame clones alone and lacks a portion of them. The table shows over 650,000 clones, with approximately 89% occurring only once. These data were likewise used in another study, on human thymus T cells.

Sequenced sample: thymocytes. These receptors originate from a boy in the first two years of life with a congenital heart defect.

This clone was observed once. The V call is TRBV27, the J call TRBJ2-1; 8 positions agree with TRBD2. J gave up 6 bases and V 1 base, and 5 bases lay outside the gene matches. This CDR3 comprises 15 residues. Germline CDR1 reads MNHEY; CDR2 reads SMNVEV (reference sequence). In DNA, the CDR3 is TGTGCCAGCAGTTTATTGGTAGCGGGGCTCAATGAGCAGTTCTTC. Translation: CASSLLVAGLNEQFF.

The V gene is TRBV4-1, the J gene TRBJ1-5; a weak D match, TRBD1 (5 bases). Trimming shortened V by 3 bases and J by 4 bases, and 13 bases separated the two germline ends. CDR1 is MGHRA, CDR2 YSYEKL, per germline. This CDR3 contains 15 residues. The CDR3, as DNA: TGCGCCAGCAGCCAGACCCGACAGATTAATCAGCCCCAGCATTTT. It specifies CASSQTRQINQPQHF.

To note about this clone: The junction departs from the called germline gene at one end, perhaps through a read error. The CDR3 bases are TGCGCCAGCAGCTTGGTAGGGAAGGGGAAGGGGAATTCACCCCTCCACTTT. The encoded protein is CASSLVGKGKGNSPLHF. The chain employs TRBV5-4 and TRBJ1-6; the D gene is possibly TRBD1 (5 bases). This CDR3 spans 17 amino acids. CDR1 and CDR2 from the germline V gene are SGHNT and YYREEE (reference sequence).

The chain joins TRBV27 to TRBJ2-7; D possibly corresponds to TRBD2 (7 bases). The V gene's germline CDR1 is MNHEY and CDR2 SMNVEV (reference sequence). The CDR3 is made up of 13 amino acids. Trimming shortened V by 8 bases and J by 0 bases, and 11 bases separated the two germline ends. DNA for the CDR3: TGTGCCAGCCGGGGGGCCAACTCCTACGAGCAGTACTTC. Its protein product is CASRGANSYEQYF.